The T cell receptor (beta chain) under discussion was sequenced for a study of blood T cells in healthy people across ages. The CDR3 runs 16 residues. Trimming stripped 3 bases from V and 2 bases from J, with 14 bases between. In germline, CDR1 is MNHNS, CDR2 SASEGT. Healthy individuals of Caucasian origin from Russia, aged 6 to 90, served as donors. Samples each had at least 6 micrograms of total RNA extracted. PCR was performed a second time for about 7 to 12 cycles using a sample-barcoded 5' primer and a J-beta primer mix. Template switching added a 12-random-nucleotide identifier to every cDNA molecule. TCRdb reprocessed the 5' RACE reads with MiXCR, giving one entry per CDR3 protein. The sample consists of hundreds of thousands of distinct CDR3 sequences, around 31% of them appearing once.

The sequenced sample consisted of blood. The receptor was derived from a woman of 80 years or more in good health. The chain joins TRBV6-1 to TRBJ1-5; D is perhaps TRBD1 (5 bases). The chain's CDR3 is CASSDRQKWGNQPQHF. CDR3 nucleotides: TGTGCCAGCAGTGACCGACAGAAGTGGGGCAATCAGCCCCAGCATTTT.